This entry lists 14 T cell receptor beta chains sequenced from one sample in a study of blood T cell repertoires in COVID-19. The table came from immunoSEQ multiplex PCR; TCRdb's copy has only in-frame clones and leaves some out. Seen here are 150,000 to 200,000 clones, over 75% observed once, and the top ten hold over 7.5%. Sequenced input: peripheral blood. All receptors derive from a woman older than 75 with acute or convalescent COVID-19.

The chain employs TRBV19 and TRBJ1-2, with 8 nucleotides matching TRBD1. With V trimmed by 7 bases and J by 7 bases, 11 bases remained unmatched. CDR1 and CDR2 from the germline V gene are LNHDA and SQIVND (reference sequence). This CDR3 has 14 residues. CDR3 nucleotide sequence: TGTGCCAGTAATACGGTTTGGACAGGGATTGGCTACACCTTC. Translated: CASNTVWTGIGYTF.

The rearrangement links TRBV7-6 to TRBJ2-6; possibly TRBD1 for D (5 bases). The CDR3 runs to 18 residues. V lost 3 bases and J 0 bases, leaving 15 bases between the germline ends. Germline V gene data show CDR1 as SGHVS and CDR2 as FNYEAQ. The CDR3 here is CASSLVAGPSSGANVLTF. In DNA, the CDR3 is TGTGCCAGCAGCTTGGTAGCAGGGCCGAGCTCTGGGGCCAACGTCCTGACTTTC.

The chain joins TRBV6-2 or TRBV6-3 to TRBJ2-3, with 9 nucleotides matching TRBD2. J lost 0 bases, V lost 3 bases, and 10 bases had no gene match. This CDR3 region has 18 residues. Germline CDR1 is MNHEY and CDR2 is SVGEGT. The CDR3 here is CASSYSSSGASSTDTQYF. In nucleotides, the CDR3 is TGTGCCAGCAGTTATTCGTCTAGCGGGGCCTCTAGCACAGATACGCAGTATTTT.

The chain employs TRBV5-1 and TRBJ1-2; 7 positions match TRBD1. In germline, CDR1 is SGHRS, CDR2 YFSETQ. V shed 0 bases, J shed 7 bases, and the junction held 6 bases outside the gene matches. This CDR3 comprises 14 residues. CDR3 residues: CASSLETPGGGYTF. DNA for the CDR3: TGCGCCAGCAGCTTGGAGACCCCAGGGGGTGGCTACACCTTC.

The CDR3 here is CASSLGGASPRTNEKLFF. The DNA of the CDR3 is TGTGCCAGCAGCTTAGGGGGCGCATCCCCAAGAACTAATGAAAAACTGTTTTTT. This rearrangement joins TRBV5-4 to TRBJ1-4; 7 positions match TRBD1. The germline CDR1 and CDR2 sequences are SGHNT and YYREEE (reference sequence). After removal of 2 bases from V and 1 base from J, the junction contained 11 bases not matched to a gene. This CDR3 comprises 18 residues.

This rearrangement joins TRBV6-5 to TRBJ1-6; 7 bases are shared with TRBD1. Per germline, CDR1 MNHEY and CDR2 SVGAGI. V lost 6 bases, J lost 6 bases, and 5 bases stayed unmatched. The CDR3 is 14 amino acids. CDR3 nucleotides: TGTGCCAGCAGGGAGACAGGGAGTAATTCACCCCTCCACTTT. Translation gives CASRETGSNSPLHF.

This chain uses TRBV24-1 with TRBJ2-5; 7 bases fit TRBD2. Per germline, CDR1 KGHDR and CDR2 SFDVKD. V was pared by 12 bases and J by 4 bases, with 10 bases of the junction left unmatched. The CDR3 has 13 residues. The CDR3 protein is CASSTGEGETQYF. The CDR3, as DNA: TGTGCCTCTTCGACTGGGGAGGGAGAGACCCAGTACTTC.

This chain connects TRBV4-2 to TRBJ2-1; 10 bases match TRBD2. This CDR3 has 20 amino acids. Losses at the gene ends were 4 bases for V and 2 bases for J; bases not matched to a gene: 17. Germline-derived CDR1 and CDR2 are LGHNA and YNFKEQ. CDR3 sequence reads: CASSPTRGGLAGVPYNEQFF. As DNA, the CDR3 is TGTGCCAGCAGCCCGACCCGCGGGGGGCTAGCGGGAGTACCCTACAATGAGCAGTTCTTC.

This clone has only one observation. The chain employs TRBV11-2 and TRBJ1-4; 8 nucleotides agree with TRBD1. Looked up from germline, CDR1 is SGHAT and CDR2 is FQNNGV. This CDR3 region has 17 residues. V was clipped by 5 bases and J by 0 bases; unmatched bases: 8. CDR3 DNA sequence: TGTGCCAGCAGCCCAGGACAGGGCTTCCCAACTAATGAAAAACTGTTTTTT. It translates to CASSPGQGFPTNEKLFF.

The chain has TRBV5-1 and TRBJ2-3; D call uncertain. The CDR3 is made up of 15 amino acids. Germline loops: CDR1 SGHRS, CDR2 YFSETQ. V gave up 0 bases and J gave up 0 bases, with 8 bases separating them. The DNA of the CDR3 is TGCGCCAGCAGCTTGGATACAGTTAGCACAGATACGCAGTATTTT. It is translated as CASSLDTVSTDTQYF. Supplemented by reference TRBV5-1 and TRBJ2-3, the full variable domain reads KAGVTQTPRYLIKTRGQQVTLSCSPISGHRSVSWYQQTPGQGLQFLFEYFSETQRNKGNFPGRFSGRQFSNSRSEMNVSTLELGDSALYLCASSLDTVSTDTQYFGPGTRLTVL.

The chain is built from TRBV4-3 and TRBJ1-2; D ambiguous. Per the germline V gene, CDR1 is LGHNA and CDR2 is YSLEER. Trimming left V 0 bases short and J 0 bases short, with 8 bases between. The CDR3 consists of 15 residues. The CDR3 nucleotides read TGCGCCAGCAGCCAAGAAACAGCCCCTAACTATGGCTACACCTTC. Amino acid sequence: CASSQETAPNYGYTF.

CDR3 protein: CASRGGTGINTGELFF. The CDR3 coding sequence is TGTGCCAGCAGGGGGGGGACAGGGATTAACACCGGGGAGCTGTTTTTT. The chain joins TRBV6-6 to TRBJ2-2, with 9 nucleotides matching TRBD1. Germline CDR1 is MNHNY and CDR2 is SVGAGI (reference sequence). This CDR3 spans 16 amino acids. Unmatched junction bases numbered 7, after V lost 6 bases and J lost 2 bases.

This chain joins TRBV6-5 and TRBJ2-5; TRBD2 matches at 11 bases. The CDR3 length is 15 residues. V was pared by 4 bases and J by 5 bases, with 6 bases of the junction left unmatched. Germline-derived CDR1 and CDR2 are MNHEY and SVGAGI. The CDR3 region is CASSWGLAAMETQYF. As DNA, the CDR3 is TGTGCCAGCAGTTGGGGACTAGCGGCTATGGAGACCCAGTACTTC.

The rearrangement links TRBV28 to TRBJ1-3; unclear D gene. V lost 6 bases to trimming and J lost 5 bases, with 11 bases between them. The CDR3 has 13 amino acids. Germline CDR1 MDHEN, CDR2 SYDVKM. The CDR3 reads CASRSGRRNTIYF. In DNA, the CDR3 is TGTGCCAGCAGATCCGGGAGGAGAAACACCATATATTTT.